This entry lists 10 T cell receptor beta chains sequenced from one sample in a study of OX40 agonist ivuxolimab in advanced cancers. Assay used: immunoSEQ multiplex PCR; TCRdb lists only in-frame clones, some missing. Among around 26,000 clones listed, 65% to 80% were seen once. The specimen was CD4+ or CD8+ T cells sorted from blood, collected in a trial of the OX40 agonist ivuxolimab. The receptor source for this set is an adult with an advanced solid tumor such as melanoma, head and neck, liver or kidney cancer.

The chain employs TRBV25-1 and TRBJ2-5; perhaps TRBD2 as D (6 bases). CDR1 MGHDK and CDR2 SYGVNS come from the germline V gene. The CDR3 spans 16 residues. V lost 3 bases and J lost 2, with 16 bases in between. The CDR3 DNA sequence: TGTGCCAGCAGTGATCCTGAGGTTGGGGGGCAAGAGACCCAGTACTTC. Its translation is CASSDPEVGGQETQYF.

The chain joins TRBV7-9 to TRBJ2-7, with D unclear. There are 12 residues in the CDR3. Germline V lookup: CDR1 SEHNR, CDR2 FQNEAQ (reference sequence). The V end lost 3 bases, the J end lost 6 bases, and 9 bases lay between the germline ends. The CDR3 DNA reads TGTGCCAGCAGCTTTACATTCTCCGAGCAGTACTTC. Its protein is CASSFTFSEQYF.

The chain recombines TRBV5-5 with TRBJ1-5; 11 nucleotides align to TRBD1. J lost 6 bases, V lost 0 bases, and 8 bases had no gene match. Germline CDR1 is SGHKS and CDR2 is YYEKEE (reference sequence). The CDR3 runs 17 residues. The CDR3 reads CASSLVKDRGQGQPQHF. For the CDR3, the DNA is TGTGCCAGCAGCTTGGTGAAGGACAGGGGGCAGGGTCAGCCCCAGCATTTT.

This clone was seen a few times. The chain is built from TRBV4-3 and TRBJ2-2; D is tentatively TRBD1 or TRBD2 (5 bases each). CDR3 size: 18 residues. Germline V gene data show CDR1 as LGHNA and CDR2 as YSLEER. Trimming removed 0 bases from V and 3 bases from J, with 17 bases in between. CDR3 amino acids: CASSQEIPGQGDTGELFF. CDR3 sequence (DNA): TGCGCCAGCAGCCAAGAAATTCCGGGGCAAGGAGACACCGGGGAGCTGTTTTTT.

This chain joins TRBV7-2 and TRBJ2-7, with 9 bases aligning to TRBD2. This CDR3 has 17 amino acids. With V trimmed by 3 bases and J by 6 bases, 15 bases remained unmatched. Germline assignment: CDR1 SGHTA and CDR2 FQGNSA. CDR3 DNA: TGTGCCAGCAGCTTTAGGGGCGGGGGGGCCCCTCGAGGCGAGCAGTACTTC. Translated, it gives CASSFRGGGAPRGEQYF.

This rearrangement joins TRBV5-4 to TRBJ2-7, with 11 bases fitting TRBD1. The germline V gene has CDR1 SGHNT and CDR2 YYREEE (reference sequence). The CDR3 totals 18 residues. J lost 1 base, V lost 4 bases, and 13 bases had no gene match. DNA for the CDR3: TGTGCCAGCAGCAGTGTGGGACAGGGGGGCCTTAGGTCCTACGAGCAGTACTTC. Translated, it gives CASSSVGQGGLRSYEQYF.

In its sample, this clone was seen once. The rearrangement uses TRBV30 and TRBJ2-3, with D possibly matching TRBD1 (6 bases). In germline, CDR1 is GTSNPN, CDR2 SVGIG (reference sequence). The CDR3 has 13 amino acids. CDR3 nucleotide sequence: TGTGCGGTGGGGACACCCGCGTGGGATACGCAGTATTTT. As protein: CAVGTPAWDTQYF.

In its sample, this clone was seen once. The genes are TRBV5-6 and TRBJ2-5, with TRBD2 matching over 10 bases. The CDR3 contains 16 residues. J lost 1 base, V lost 4 bases, and 7 bases had no gene match. Germline values: CDR1 SGHDT, CDR2 YYEEEE. DNA of the CDR3: TGTGCCAGCAGCCCCGGTAGCGGGGGGTCCCAAGAGACCCAGTACTTC. Its translation: CASSPGSGGSQETQYF.

With regard to this clone: Different DNA sequences within this sample yield the same CDR3. The rearrangement joins TRBV27 to TRBJ2-1; D ambiguous. V was shortened by 2 bases and J by 3 bases, with 5 bases between the two germline ends. The CDR3 consists of 13 residues. Germline V gene sequence: CDR1 MNHEY, CDR2 SMNVEV (reference sequence). Here the CDR3 reads CASSLGSYNEQFF. CDR3 DNA sequence: TGTGCCAGCAGTTTAGGCAGCTACAATGAGCAGTTCTTC.

This chain joins TRBV27 and TRBJ1-1, with D possibly being TRBD1 (6 bases). The CDR3 has 14 residues. Germline assignment: CDR1 MNHEY and CDR2 SMNVEV (reference sequence). The V gene lost 3 bases and the J gene lost 7 bases, with 15 bases spanning the gap. CDR3 sequence (DNA): TGTGCCAGCAGTTTCGGGCAGGGGATCGTTGAAGCTTTCTTT. This gives the protein CASSFGQGIVEAFF.